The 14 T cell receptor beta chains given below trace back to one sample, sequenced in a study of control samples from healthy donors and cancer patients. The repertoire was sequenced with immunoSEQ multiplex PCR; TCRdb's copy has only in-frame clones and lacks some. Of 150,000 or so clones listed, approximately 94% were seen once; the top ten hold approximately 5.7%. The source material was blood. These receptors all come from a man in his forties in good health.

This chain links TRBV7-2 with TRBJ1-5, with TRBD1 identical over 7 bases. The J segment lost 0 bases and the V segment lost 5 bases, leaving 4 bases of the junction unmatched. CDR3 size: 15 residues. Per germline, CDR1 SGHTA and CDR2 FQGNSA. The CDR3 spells CASSQGQSSNQPQHF. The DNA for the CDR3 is TGTGCCAGCAGCCAGGGACAGAGTAGCAATCAGCCCCAGCATTTT.

CDR3 nucleotides: TGTGCCAGCAGCTTAGCGAAGTTGGCGTATTTT. Protein: CASSLAKLAYF. The V gene is TRBV7-2, the J gene TRBJ2-3, with D unclear. With 0 bases removed from V and 14 bases from J, the gap between germline ends came to 9 bases. This CDR3 is built from 11 residues. Looked up from germline, CDR1 is SGHTA and CDR2 is FQGNSA.

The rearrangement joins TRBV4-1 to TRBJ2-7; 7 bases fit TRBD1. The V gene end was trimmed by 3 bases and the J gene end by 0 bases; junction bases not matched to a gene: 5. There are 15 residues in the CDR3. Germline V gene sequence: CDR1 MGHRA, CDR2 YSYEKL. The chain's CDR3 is CASSQDRRLSYEQYF. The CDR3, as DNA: TGCGCCAGCAGCCAGGACAGGCGCCTCTCCTACGAGCAGTACTTC.

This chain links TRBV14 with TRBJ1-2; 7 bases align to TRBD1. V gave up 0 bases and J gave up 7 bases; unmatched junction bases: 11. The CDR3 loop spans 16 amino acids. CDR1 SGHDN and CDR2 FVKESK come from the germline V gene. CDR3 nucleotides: TGTGCCAGCAGCCAAGATCTGCTAGGGGGCGCGGGTGGCTACACCTTC. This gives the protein CASSQDLLGGAGGYTF. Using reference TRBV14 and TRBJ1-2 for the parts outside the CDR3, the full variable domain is EAGVTQFPSHSVIEKGQTVTLRCDPISGHDNLYWYRRVMGKEIKFLLHFVKESKQDESGMPNNRFLAERTGGTYSTLKVQPAELEDSGVYFCASSQDLLGGAGGYTFGSGTRLTVV.

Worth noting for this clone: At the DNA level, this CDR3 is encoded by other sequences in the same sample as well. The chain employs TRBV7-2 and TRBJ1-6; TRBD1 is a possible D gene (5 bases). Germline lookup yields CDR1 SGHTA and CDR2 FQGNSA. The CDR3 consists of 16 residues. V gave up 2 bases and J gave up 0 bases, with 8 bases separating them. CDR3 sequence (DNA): TGTGCCAGCAGCTTACGGGGGGGCTCCTATAATTCACCCCTCCACTTT. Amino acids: CASSLRGGSYNSPLHF.

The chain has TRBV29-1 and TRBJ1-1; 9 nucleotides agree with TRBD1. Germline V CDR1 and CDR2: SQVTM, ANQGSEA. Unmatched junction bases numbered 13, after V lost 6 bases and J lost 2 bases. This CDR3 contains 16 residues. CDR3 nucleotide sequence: TGCAGCGTGCGGACAGGGGCTTTGGACGCAAACACTGAAGCTTTCTTT. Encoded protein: CSVRTGALDANTEAFF.

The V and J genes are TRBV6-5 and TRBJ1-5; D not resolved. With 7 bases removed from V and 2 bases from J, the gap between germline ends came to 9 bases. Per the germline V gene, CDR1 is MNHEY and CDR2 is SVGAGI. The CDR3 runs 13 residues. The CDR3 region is CASKIDRNQPQHF. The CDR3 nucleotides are TGTGCCAGCAAGATAGATCGCAATCAGCCCCAGCATTTT.

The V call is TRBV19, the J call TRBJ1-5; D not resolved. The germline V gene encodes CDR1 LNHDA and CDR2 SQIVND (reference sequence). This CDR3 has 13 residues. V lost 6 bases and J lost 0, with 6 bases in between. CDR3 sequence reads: CASRTYSNQPQHF. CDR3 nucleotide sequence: TGTGCCAGTAGGACCTATAGCAATCAGCCCCAGCATTTT.

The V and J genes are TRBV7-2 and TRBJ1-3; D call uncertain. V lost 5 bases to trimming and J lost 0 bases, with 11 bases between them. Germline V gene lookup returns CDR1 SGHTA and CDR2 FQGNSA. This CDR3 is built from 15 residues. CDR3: CASSPVPSSGNTIYF. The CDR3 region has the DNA TGTGCCAGCAGCCCCGTCCCGAGCTCTGGAAACACCATATATTTT.

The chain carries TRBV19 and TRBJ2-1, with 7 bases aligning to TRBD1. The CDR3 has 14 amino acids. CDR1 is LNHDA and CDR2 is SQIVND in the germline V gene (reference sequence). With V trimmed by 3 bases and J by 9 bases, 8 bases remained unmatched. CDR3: CASSIPDRATEQFF. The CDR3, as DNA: TGTGCCAGTAGTATCCCCGACAGGGCTACTGAGCAGTTCTTC.

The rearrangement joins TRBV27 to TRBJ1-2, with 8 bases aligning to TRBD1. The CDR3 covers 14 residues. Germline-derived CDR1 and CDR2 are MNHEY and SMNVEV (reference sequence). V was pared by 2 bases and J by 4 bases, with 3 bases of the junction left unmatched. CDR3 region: CASSLRTGSYGYTF. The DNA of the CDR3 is TGTGCCAGCAGTTTAAGGACAGGGTCCTATGGCTACACCTTC.

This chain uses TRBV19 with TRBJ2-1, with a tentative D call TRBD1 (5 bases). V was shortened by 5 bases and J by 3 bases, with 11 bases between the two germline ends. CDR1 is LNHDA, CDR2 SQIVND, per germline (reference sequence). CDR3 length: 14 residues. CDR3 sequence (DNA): TGTGCCAGTAGTTTTGGGGCAAACTACAATGAGCAGTTCTTC. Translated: CASSFGANYNEQFF. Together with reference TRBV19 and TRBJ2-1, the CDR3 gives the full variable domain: DGGITQSPKYLFRKEGQNVTLSCEQNLNHDAMYWYRQDPGQGLRLIYYSQIVNDFQKGDIAEGYSVSREKKESFPLTVTSAQKNPTAFYLCASSFGANYNEQFFGPGTRLTVL.

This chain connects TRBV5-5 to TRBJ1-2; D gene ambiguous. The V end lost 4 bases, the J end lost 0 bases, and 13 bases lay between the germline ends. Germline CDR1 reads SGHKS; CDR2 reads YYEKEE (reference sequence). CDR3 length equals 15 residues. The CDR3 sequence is CASSLPLGSNYGYTF. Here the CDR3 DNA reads TGTGCCAGCAGCCTACCACTAGGGTCTAACTATGGCTACACCTTC.

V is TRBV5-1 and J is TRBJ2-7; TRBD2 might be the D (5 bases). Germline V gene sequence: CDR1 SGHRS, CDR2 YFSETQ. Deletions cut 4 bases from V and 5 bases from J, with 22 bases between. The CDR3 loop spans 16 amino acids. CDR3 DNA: TGCGCCAGCAGCCACAACCGCATTTCTAGCACCCACGAGCAGTACTTC. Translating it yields CASSHNRISSTHEQYF.